The following is a TCR beta chain sequence with its context. Its antigen remains unidentified. Unique molecular identifiers were incorporated during preparation of the TCRbeta library. One entry per CDR3 protein, called by TCRdb with MiXCR from the PCR reads. The profile shows hundreds of thousands of distinct CDR3 sequences, about an eighth of them singletons. Germline V gene sequence: CDR1 MDHEN, CDR2 SYDVKM. V was shortened by 7 bases and J by 1 base, with 5 bases between the two germline ends. The CDR3 consists of 12 residues. The data stem from a study of T-cell reconstitution after alpha-beta-depleted transplantation in children. Notes on the study in general: Surviving thymic progenitors and recipient T cells were the source of high TCRbeta diversity at day 60 in some patients. Fresh T-cell production supplied most of the T-cell counts and diversity seen one year after transplant. Roughly two months post-transplant, alpha-beta T cells reportedly originated from several hundred graft clones that had expanded.

The material sequenced was PBMCs, mostly from graft donor cells, taken 360 days after TCRalphabeta/CD19-depleted stem cell transplant. The chain is built from TRBV28 and TRBJ2-1; unclear D gene. This clonotype was sampled from a male patient under 18 who had a stem cell transplant for acute myeloid leukemia, so the T cells may come from the graft donor. The DNA of the CDR3 is TGTGCCAGCACACCTTCCTACAATGAGCAGTTCTTC. Translation gives CASTPSYNEQFF.